This T cell receptor (beta chain) was captured in a study of CXCR3-negative and CXCR3-positive naive CD8 T cells (dated by TCRdb to between 2019 and 2020). In the study overall: In total, about 130 million TRB reads were obtained, which works out to roughly 1.5 +/- 0.3 million reads per library. Diversity and physicochemical repertoire analyses covered over 10 donors pooled from two independent experiments. Naive subsets from 5 or 6 donors and memory cells from 3 donors were included in the TRBV-TRBJ cluster analysis.

Comments on this clonotype: What this receptor recognizes is not known.

Reading from cysteine to phenylalanine, the CDR3 counts 17 amino acids. No DNA is recorded. The germline V gene (reference sequence) sets CDR1 to DFQATT and CDR2 to SNEGSKA. On the study overall, not on this receptor specifically: Freshly isolated PBMCs were used for most assays because CXCR3 expression went down partially after cryopreservation. TRB CDR3s from CXCR3-positive naive cells showed higher hydrophobicity (lower Kidera factor 4), lower energy, and higher strength and volume indices than CXCR3-negative naive cells. Surface CD5, linked to self-reactivity in mice, was comparable between naive subsets; TCR interaction strength was therefore also inferred from TRB CDR3 physicochemical properties. Both naive subsets had comparably high repertoire diversity, while memory CD8+ T cells had much lower repertoire diversity. TRBV-TRBJ usage was similar between naive CXCR3-negative and CXCR3-positive cells from the same donor, while memory cells showed distinct patterns.

The instrument given in TCRdb is NextSeq 550. The Human TCR Profiling Kit (MiLaboratory) was used to prepare UMI-labeled 5' RACE TRB cDNA libraries. The full amount of extracted RNA was used for cDNA synthesis, and the full amount of resulting cDNA was used for PCR amplification. Libraries were prepared in parallel with an identical number of PCR cycles. The authors' pipeline ran thus. With a requirement of at least two reads per UMI, MIGEC and MiXCR extracted about 50,000 +/- 10,000 unique UMI-labeled TRB cDNA molecules per library. On average, 40,000 +/- 10,000 functional in-frame TRB CDR3 nucleotide clonotypes lacking stop codons were found per library. After downsampling to 5000 UMI-labeled TRB molecules per sample, diversity metrics such as normalized Shannon-Wiener and Chao1 were calculated in VDJtools. Clonotype-size-weighted physicochemical properties of the central five CDR3 residues (interaction energy, strength, volume and Kidera factor 4) were computed in VDJtools. TCRdb reprocessed the reads into one record per CDR3 protein sequence, lacking DNA. What appears here as the V and J calls and clone size reflects TCRdb's work, not the paper's. The sample's table covers 100,000 to 150,000 distinct CDR3 sequences. Approximately 0.29% of the sample is held by the ten biggest clonotypes.

Each CD8+ T cell subset was flow-sorted in triplicate, and 300,000 to 350,000 cells per subset were placed directly into RLT lysis buffer. To exclude memory contaminants, naive CD8+ T cells were stringently defined as CD45RO-CCR7+CD27+CD95-. Peripheral blood mononuclear cells were isolated from buffy coats by standard density gradient centrifugation. Naive CXCR3-negative and CXCR3-positive CD8+ T cells were flow-sorted using a FACSAria III. Total RNA was extracted from sorted cells using an RNeasy Mini Kit. Specimen: naive CXCR3- CD8+ T cells from blood. The sample's cell subset or site label is to be understood as: CD45RO-CCR7+CD27+CD95- naive CD8+ T cells lacking CXCR3 (TNR3-). The receptor comes from a human donor in good health. Some clones in this sample may be carry-over from other donors' samples. The chain employs TRBV20-1 and TRBJ2-1; the TCRdb call, TRBD1, lacks DNA for checking. The CDR3 amino acid sequence is: CSARGTGGIGDYNEQFF.